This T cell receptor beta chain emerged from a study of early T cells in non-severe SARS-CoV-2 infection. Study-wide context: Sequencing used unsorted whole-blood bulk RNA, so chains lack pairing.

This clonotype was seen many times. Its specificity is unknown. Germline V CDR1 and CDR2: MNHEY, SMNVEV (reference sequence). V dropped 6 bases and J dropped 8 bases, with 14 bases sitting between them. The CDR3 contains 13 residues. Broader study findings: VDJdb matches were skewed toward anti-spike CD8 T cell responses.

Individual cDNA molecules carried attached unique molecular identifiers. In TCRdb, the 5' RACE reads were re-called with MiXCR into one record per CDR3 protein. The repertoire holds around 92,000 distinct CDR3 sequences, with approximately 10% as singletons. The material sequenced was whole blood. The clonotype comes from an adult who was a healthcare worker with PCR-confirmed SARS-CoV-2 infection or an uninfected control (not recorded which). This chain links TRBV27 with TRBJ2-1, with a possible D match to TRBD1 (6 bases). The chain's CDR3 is CASSLTGSHEQFF. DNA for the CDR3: TGTGCCAGCAGCCTAACAGGGTCGCATGAGCAGTTCTTC.